Detailed here is one T cell receptor (beta chain). The record originates from a study of blood T cell repertoires in COVID-19. TCRdb keeps only in-frame clones here, not all; method: immunoSEQ multiplex PCR. The table includes fewer than 50,000 clones, over 80% detected once. This receptor was obtained from a human donor in a cohort sampled during active COVID-19. The sample comprised peripheral blood.

CDR3 bases: TGTGCCAGCAGCCGAGGACAGGGGTCGGGAGAGACCCAGTACTTC. Protein product: CASSRGQGSGETQYF. The chain couples TRBV7-7 to TRBJ2-5; the match to TRBD1 covers 9 bases. Trimming at V came to 5 bases and at J to 4 bases, leaving 8 bases not matched to a gene. Looked up from germline, CDR1 is SSHAT and CDR2 is FNYEAQ (reference sequence). The CDR3 length is 15 residues. Filled out from reference TRBV7-7 and TRBJ2-5, the complete variable domain reads GAGVSQSPRYKVTKRGQDVTLRCDPISSHATLYWYQQALGQGPEFLTYFNYEAQPDKSGLPSDRFSAERPEGSISTLTIQRTEQRDSAMYRCASSRGQGSGETQYFGPGTRLLVL.